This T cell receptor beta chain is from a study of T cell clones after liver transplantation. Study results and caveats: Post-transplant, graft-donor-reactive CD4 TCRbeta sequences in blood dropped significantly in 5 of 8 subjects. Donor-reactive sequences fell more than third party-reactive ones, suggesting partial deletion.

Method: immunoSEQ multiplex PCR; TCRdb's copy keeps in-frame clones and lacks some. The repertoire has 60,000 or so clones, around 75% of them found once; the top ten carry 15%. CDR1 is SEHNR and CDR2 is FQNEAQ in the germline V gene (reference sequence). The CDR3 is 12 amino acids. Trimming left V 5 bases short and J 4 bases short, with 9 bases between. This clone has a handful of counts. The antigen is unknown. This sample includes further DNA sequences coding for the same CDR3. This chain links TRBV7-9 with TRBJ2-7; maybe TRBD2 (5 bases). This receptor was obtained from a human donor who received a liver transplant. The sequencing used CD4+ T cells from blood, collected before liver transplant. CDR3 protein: CASSLGDYEQYF. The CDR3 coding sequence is TGTGCCAGCAGCCTCGGGGATTACGAGCAGTACTTC. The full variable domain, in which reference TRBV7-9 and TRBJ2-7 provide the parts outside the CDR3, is DTGVSQNPRHKITKRGQNVTFRCDPISEHNRLYWYRQTLGQGPEFLTYFQNEAQLEKSRLLSDRFSAERPKGSFSTLEIQRTEQGDSAMYLCASSLGDYEQYFGPGTRLTVT.